This T cell receptor (beta chain) stems from a study of blood T cell repertoires in COVID-19. This clone turned up a few times. Method: immunoSEQ multiplex PCR; TCRdb's copy keeps in-frame clones and lacks some. Counted here are a few hundred thousand clones, more than 75% occurring once; the ten biggest clones make up less than 1.5%. The source material was PBMCs or T cells enriched from blood (not recorded which). The TCR comes from a woman aged 18-29 years who had recovered from COVID-19.

CDR3 sequence: CASSGQGSKNTEAFF. CDR3 bases: TGTGCCAGTAGCGGACAGGGGAGCAAGAACACTGAAGCTTTCTTT. This chain uses TRBV19 with TRBJ1-1, with TRBD1 matching 9 bases. The V gene's germline CDR1 is LNHDA and CDR2 SQIVND (reference sequence). The CDR3 is made up of 15 amino acids. J was trimmed by 1 base and V by 6 bases; bases with no gene match: 6.